This T cell receptor beta chain derives from a study of CXCR3-negative and CXCR3-positive naive CD8 T cells. As regards this clonotype: Its specificity is unknown.

Study-level results: Naive cells that were CXCR3-negative or CXCR3-positive used TRBV-TRBJ genes alike, while memory cells diverged. CXCR3-positive naive cells had TRB CDR3s that were more hydrophobic than CXCR3-negative naive cells had.

Preparation of TRB cDNA libraries relied on 5' RACE carrying UMI labels. TCRdb reprocessed the 5' RACE reads, with one entry per CDR3 protein and no DNA. This sample's table reports just under 65,000 distinct CDR3 sequences. The CDR3 loop spans 13 amino acids. The germline CDR1 and CDR2 sequences are SGHVS and FNYEAQ. The chain links TRBV7-6 to TRBJ2-5; TCRdb reports TRBD2, a call that lacks DNA to check it against. The sequencing sample was made of naive CXCR3+ CD8+ T cells from blood. Subset specified: CD45RO-CCR7+CD27+CD95- naive CD8+ T cells expressing CXCR3 (TNR3+). The TCR originated in a human donor in good health. Some clones in this sample may be carry-over from other donors' samples. The CDR3 reads CANSLLFPETQYF.